The 2 T cell receptor beta chains presented below share a single source sample, sequenced in a study of neurological immune-mediated disorders. MiXCR was run by TCRdb on the 5' RACE reads, yielding one entry per CDR3 protein. The sample includes around 65,000 distinct CDR3 sequences, roughly 5.6% seen only once; the top ten take about 6%. Material: PBMCs. These receptors all stem from a human donor with multiple sclerosis. The donor label of this sample is uncertain.

This clonotype was recorded many times. The chain employs TRBV12-3 or TRBV12-4 and TRBJ1-2; D remains unclear. This CDR3 region has 13 residues. With 5 bases removed from V and 8 bases from J, the gap between germline ends came to 15 bases. The CDR3 DNA reads TGTGCCAGCAGTGCTGCTAGCGGGCACGGCTACACCTTC. Translated: CASSAASGHGYTF.

This clonotype has a count of ten or more. The genes are TRBV7-9 and TRBJ2-1, with D perhaps matching TRBD1 (6 bases). V lost 1 base and J lost 6, with 7 bases in between. Germline loops: CDR1 SEHNR, CDR2 FQNEAQ (reference sequence). The CDR3 is made up of 13 amino acids. In DNA form, the CDR3 reads TGTGCCAGCAGCTTAGAAGGGGGCAATGAGCAGTTCTTC. Translation gives CASSLEGGNEQFF.